The clone carrying this T cell receptor (beta chain) was counted ten times or more. Antigen unknown. Unique molecular identifiers were incorporated when the TCRbeta library was constructed. From the PCR reads, TCRdb called clonotypes with MiXCR, one entry per CDR3 protein. The sample holds 200,000 to 250,000 distinct CDR3 sequences, 5.5% to 7% seen once. This sample was included in a study of T-cell reconstitution after alpha-beta-depleted transplantation in children. Regarding the study as a whole: The main origin of T-cell counts and diversity one year after transplant was newly produced T cells. It was reported that alpha-beta T cells came from several hundred expanded graft clones (about two months after transplant).

The germline gives CDR1 SQVTM, CDR2 ANQGSEA. Deletions cut 3 bases from V and 9 bases from J, with 21 bases between. CDR3 length equals 15 residues. This sequence joins TRBV29-1 and TRBJ2-1; the D is unclear. The clonotype was recovered from a boy aged 2 to 10 with acute lymphoblastic leukemia, due to receive a stem cell transplant. Sequenced here: PBMCs, sampled before TCRalphabeta/CD19-depleted stem cell transplant. The DNA for the CDR3 is TGCAGCGTTGAGAGCGTGTTGGGCCAAGTGGGTGAGCAGTTCTTC. It codes for CSVESVLGQVGEQFF.